This T cell receptor (beta chain) came from a study of blood T cells in healthy people across ages. Overall study findings and caveats: Long-lived donors exceeded aged donors in naive CD4+ cells and diversity.

From germline, CDR1 is SGHTA and CDR2 FQGNSA. The length of the CDR3 is 15 residues. Trimming stripped 7 bases from V and 6 bases from J, with 20 bases between. As regards this clonotype: Its antigen is still unknown.

The use of a sample-barcoded 5' primer and a J-beta primer mix characterized a second PCR of roughly 6 to 11 cycles. Through a template-switch adaptor with 12 random nucleotides, each cDNA molecule received a tag. TCRdb re-analysed the 5' RACE reads in MiXCR, keeping a single row per CDR3 protein. The table includes roughly 700,000 distinct CDR3 sequences, more than 20% detected once. These same data were also listed under a study on T cells of mothers and their children. That work states: The study recruited three healthy Caucasian mothers and their six children as donors. Sequencing got over 8 million TCR beta CDR3 reads from each mother and around 3.1 million from each child.

The receptor comes from a boy between 10 and 17 years old in good health. The source material was blood. The chain joins TRBV7-2 to TRBJ2-3; D is possibly TRBD2 (6 bases). The CDR3 reads CASNSRIGGPDTQYF. In DNA form, the CDR3 reads TGTGCCAGCAACTCCCGGATTGGAGGGCCGGATACGCAGTATTTT.